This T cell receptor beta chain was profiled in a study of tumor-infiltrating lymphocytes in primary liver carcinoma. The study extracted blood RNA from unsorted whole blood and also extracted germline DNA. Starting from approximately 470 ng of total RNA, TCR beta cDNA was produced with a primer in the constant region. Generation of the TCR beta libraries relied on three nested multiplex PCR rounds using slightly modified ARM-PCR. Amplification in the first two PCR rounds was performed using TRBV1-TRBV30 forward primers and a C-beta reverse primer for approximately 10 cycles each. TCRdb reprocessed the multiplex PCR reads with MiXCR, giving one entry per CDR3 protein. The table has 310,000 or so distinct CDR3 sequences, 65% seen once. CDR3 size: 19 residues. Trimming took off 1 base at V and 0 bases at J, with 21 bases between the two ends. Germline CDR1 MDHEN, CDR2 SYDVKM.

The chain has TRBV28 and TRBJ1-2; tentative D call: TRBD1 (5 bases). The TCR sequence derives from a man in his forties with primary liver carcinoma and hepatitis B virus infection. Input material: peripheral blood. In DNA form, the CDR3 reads TGTGCCAGCAGTTTATCCCCAATACGCCAGGGAACAGCTAACTATGGCTACACCTTC. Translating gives CASSLSPIRQGTANYGYTF.